The 19 T cell receptor beta chains presented below share a single source sample, sequenced in a study of cytomegalovirus exposure and HLA in healthy donors. PCR employed 60 Vbeta and 13 Jbeta primers. TCRdb keeps only in-frame clones here, not all; method: immunoSEQ multiplex PCR. Counted here are about 250,000 clones, roughly two thirds occurring once; the ten biggest clones make up 2% to 2.5%. Sequenced: PBMCs. These receptors were collected from a female donor in good health and CMV-seronegative.

The chain links TRBV10-3 to TRBJ2-7; 8 bases map to TRBD1. The CDR3 is 15 residues long. The V segment lost 5 bases and the J segment 4 bases; nucleotides outside the gene matches: 10. Germline CDR1 is ENHRY and CDR2 is SYGVKD. The CDR3 loop is CAISQGQGATYEQYF. The CDR3 nucleotides are TGTGCCATCAGTCAAGGACAGGGTGCCACGTACGAGCAGTACTTC.

The gene calls are TRBV28 and TRBJ1-4; 8 nucleotides match TRBD1. Germline loops: CDR1 MDHEN, CDR2 SYDVKM. This CDR3 has 16 residues. The junction had 13 bases not matched to a gene; V was cut back by 5 bases and J by 8 bases. This CDR3 is CASSVNDRGVGEKLFF. The CDR3 DNA reads as TGTGCCAGCAGTGTAAATGACAGGGGCGTGGGAGAAAAACTGTTTTTT.

This clone was counted a few times. J is TRBJ1-1 and V is TRBV5-1; no clear D gene. Trimming shortened V by 4 bases and J by 0 bases, and 7 bases separated the two germline ends. This CDR3 is built from 13 residues. The germline V gene has CDR1 SGHRS and CDR2 YFSETQ. The CDR3 spells CASSADLNTEAFF. The CDR3 DNA reads as TGCGCCAGCAGCGCGGATTTGAACACTGAAGCTTTCTTT.

This clone turned up a few times. The rearrangement links TRBV5-1 to TRBJ1-4, with D perhaps TRBD1 (6 bases). V was pared by 6 bases and J by 2 bases, with 17 bases between. This CDR3 has 16 residues. Germline values: CDR1 SGHRS, CDR2 YFSETQ. Written as DNA, the CDR3 is TGCGCCAGCACGGCGGGGGCCACGGGCACTAATGAAAAACTGTTTTTT. This sequence encodes CASTAGATGTNEKLFF. The full variable domain, completed using reference TRBV5-1 and TRBJ1-4, is KAGVTQTPRYLIKTRGQQVTLSCSPISGHRSVSWYQQTPGQGLQFLFEYFSETQRNKGNFPGRFSGRQFSNSRSEMNVSTLELGDSALYLCASTAGATGTNEKLFFGSGTQLSVL.

This clone was seen a handful of times. The genes are TRBV27 and TRBJ2-1; 10 bases fit TRBD2. Germline loops: CDR1 MNHEY, CDR2 SMNVEV (reference sequence). The CDR3 has 15 amino acids. The ends lost 2 bases at V and 12 bases at J; junction bases unmatched: 10. The CDR3 region has the DNA TGTGCCAGCAGTTTACGCGCTAGCGGGAGCGGTAGGCAGTTCTTC. It translates to CASSLRASGSGRQFF.

The chain recombines TRBV4-1 with TRBJ1-5, with D hard to call. V lost 2 bases, J lost 6 bases, and 8 bases lay in between. Germline loops: CDR1 MGHRA, CDR2 YSYEKL. The CDR3 contains 13 residues. The CDR3 region has the DNA TGCGCCAGCAGCCAAACGGAGAGTCAGCCCCAGCATTTT. Encoded protein: CASSQTESQPQHF.

J is TRBJ2-7 and V is TRBV27, with TRBD2 identical over 13 bases. CDR3 length equals 14 residues. Germline V gene sequence: CDR1 MNHEY, CDR2 SMNVEV (reference sequence). V shed 4 bases, J shed 3 bases, and the junction held 0 bases outside the gene matches. CDR3 DNA: TGTGCCAGCAGTTGGACTAGCGGGAGCTACGAGCAGTACTTC. Protein sequence: CASSWTSGSYEQYF.

The chain recombines TRBV28 with TRBJ1-4, with 8 bases aligning to TRBD1. Unmatched junction bases numbered 6, after V lost 4 bases and J lost 8 bases. CDR3 length equals 14 residues. The germline gives CDR1 MDHEN, CDR2 SYDVKM. CDR3: CASSSDRVGEKLFF. The CDR3 DNA is TGTGCCAGCAGTTCGGACAGGGTAGGGGAAAAACTGTTTTTT.

Turning to this clone: One end of the junction fails to match germline, which may point to a read error. The chain links TRBV7-9 to TRBJ2-2, with 10 bases that match TRBD2. This CDR3 contains 16 residues. Per the germline V gene, CDR1 is SEHNR and CDR2 is FQNEAQ (reference sequence). The CDR3 DNA is TGTGCCAGCACCTTACCCGAGCGGGAGGGTGGCGGGGAGCTGTTTTTT. This gives the protein CASTLPEREGGGELFF.

The chain uses TRBV15 and TRBJ1-5; maybe TRBD1 (6 bases). From germline, CDR1 is LNHNV and CDR2 YYDKDF (reference sequence). CDR3 length equals 16 residues. V was cut by 1 base and J by 5 bases, with 15 bases left in between. The CDR3 loop is CATSRGLQTGDQPQHF. CDR3 nucleotide sequence: TGTGCCACCAGCAGAGGACTCCAGACAGGAGATCAGCCCCAGCATTTT. Full variable domain (missing parts from reference TRBV15 and TRBJ1-5): DAMVIQNPRYQVTQFGKPVTLSCSQTLNHNVMYWYQQKSSQAPKLLFHYYDKDFNNEADTPDNFQSRRPNTSFCFLDIRSPGLGDTAMYLCATSRGLQTGDQPQHFGDGTRLSIL.

The chain has TRBV11-3 and TRBJ2-1; 7 bases match TRBD2. V was clipped by 4 bases and J by 6 bases; unmatched bases: 9. CDR1 and CDR2 from the germline V gene are SGHNT and YENEEA. The CDR3 length is 15 residues. The CDR3 DNA is TGTGCCAGCAGCTCCCCTGTGGGAGGGGTCAATGAGCAGTTCTTC. Translating it yields CASSSPVGGVNEQFF.

The chain recombines TRBV27 with TRBJ2-4; 8 bases fit TRBD1. CDR1 is MNHEY, CDR2 SMNVEV, per germline (reference sequence). CDR3 size: 11 residues. The junction had 2 bases not matched to a gene; V was cut back by 9 bases and J by 7 bases. The CDR3, as DNA: TGTGCCAGTGGACAGGGCAACATTCAGTACTTC. Translating it yields CASGQGNIQYF.

The chain employs TRBV28 and TRBJ1-5; unclear D gene. This CDR3 region has 16 residues. Trimming cost V 4 bases and J 0 bases, with 13 bases left between them. The germline gives CDR1 MDHEN, CDR2 SYDVKM. CDR3: CASSWAGQPSNQPQHF. Written as DNA, the CDR3 is TGTGCCAGCAGTTGGGCAGGCCAACCTAGCAATCAGCCCCAGCATTTT.

This clone was detected a few times. The J gene is TRBJ1-5, the V gene TRBV7-2, with 7 bases identical to TRBD1. Per germline, CDR1 SGHTA and CDR2 FQGNSA. V was clipped by 2 bases and J by 4 bases; unmatched bases: 2. The CDR3 consists of 14 residues. The CDR3 DNA is TGTGCCAGCAGCTTAAGACAGGGAAATCAGCCCCAGCATTTT. It translates to CASSLRQGNQPQHF.

V is TRBV6-1 and J is TRBJ2-3; D remains ambiguous. The V and J ends lost 11 bases and 1 base respectively, with 13 bases between them. The CDR3 runs 13 residues. The germline V gene encodes CDR1 MNHNS and CDR2 SASEGT. The CDR3 nucleotides read TGTGCCTCACTATCCGGTGGCACAGATACGCAGTATTTT. This encodes CASLSGGTDTQYF.

A few counts support this clone. The chain combines TRBV6-6 with TRBJ2-7; TRBD1 aligns across 8 bases. Per the germline V gene, CDR1 is MNHNY and CDR2 is SVGAGI (reference sequence). This CDR3 has 16 amino acids. V lost 0 bases and J lost 4; bases outside the gene matches: 8. The CDR3 region is CASSYSPVTGDYEQYF. As DNA, the CDR3 is TGTGCCAGCAGTTACTCGCCCGTGACAGGGGATTACGAGCAGTACTTC.

This chain uses TRBV7-3 with TRBJ1-2, with D tentatively TRBD1 (6 bases). Between the trimmed V and J ends, which lost 3 bases and 8 bases, there was a span of 19 bases. This CDR3 has 15 amino acids. CDR1 is SGHTA, CDR2 FQGTGA, per germline. CDR3 in amino acids: CASSFAPTGREGYTF. The CDR3 region has the DNA TGTGCCAGCAGCTTCGCTCCAACAGGGAGGGAAGGCTACACCTTC.

The chain carries TRBV19 and TRBJ2-7, with TRBD1 matching over 9 bases. The V gene end was trimmed by 6 bases and the J gene end by 0 bases; junction bases not matched to a gene: 6. Per germline, CDR1 LNHDA and CDR2 SQIVND (reference sequence). The CDR3 runs to 15 residues. In DNA, the CDR3 is TGTGCCAGTAGATCAGGACAGGGGAACTCCTACGAGCAGTACTTC. Translating gives CASRSGQGNSYEQYF.

The chain links TRBV5-1 to TRBJ2-1, with 13 bases fitting TRBD2. Trimming removed 2 bases from V and 8 bases from J; junction bases left unmatched: 13. This CDR3 is 18 amino acids long. The V gene's germline CDR1 is SGHRS and CDR2 YFSETQ. In DNA, the CDR3 is TGCGCCAGCAGCTTCGGACTAGCGGGAGAGTTAATCGGGGATGAGCAGTTCTTC. As protein: CASSFGLAGELIGDEQFF.